This T cell receptor (beta chain) was recovered during a study of shared clonotypes between healthy human individuals. The CDR3 sequence is 14 residues long. The ends were cut back, 3 bases at V and 0 bases at J, with 8 bases in the middle. From germline, CDR1 is SGHTA and CDR2 FQGTGA. Samples left unsorted employed 80 million to 95 million PBMCs for genomic DNA. Input per replicate PCR of unsorted PBMC was about 270 ng DNA, corresponding to 32,000 or so T cell genomes. Only in-frame clones appear in the TCRdb table, and some are missing; sequencing was by immunoSEQ multiplex PCR. Counted here are approximately 470,000 clones, over 75% occurring once; the ten biggest clones make up roughly an eighth.

Sequenced material: PBMCs. The genes are TRBV7-3 and TRBJ1-1; no clear D gene. This receptor was taken from a woman aged 40-49 years in good health. Some clones in this sample may be carry-over from other donors' samples. CDR3 DNA sequence: TGTGCCAGCAGCTTGCTAGGGATGAACACTGAAGCTTTCTTT. Protein: CASSLLGMNTEAFF. Using reference TRBV7-3 and TRBJ1-1 for the parts outside the CDR3, the full variable domain is GAGVSQTPSNKVTEKGKYVELRCDPISGHTALYWYRQSLGQGPEFLIYFQGTGAADDSGLPNDRFFAVRPEGSVSTLKIQRTERGDSAVYLCASSLLGMNTEAFFGQGTRLTVV.